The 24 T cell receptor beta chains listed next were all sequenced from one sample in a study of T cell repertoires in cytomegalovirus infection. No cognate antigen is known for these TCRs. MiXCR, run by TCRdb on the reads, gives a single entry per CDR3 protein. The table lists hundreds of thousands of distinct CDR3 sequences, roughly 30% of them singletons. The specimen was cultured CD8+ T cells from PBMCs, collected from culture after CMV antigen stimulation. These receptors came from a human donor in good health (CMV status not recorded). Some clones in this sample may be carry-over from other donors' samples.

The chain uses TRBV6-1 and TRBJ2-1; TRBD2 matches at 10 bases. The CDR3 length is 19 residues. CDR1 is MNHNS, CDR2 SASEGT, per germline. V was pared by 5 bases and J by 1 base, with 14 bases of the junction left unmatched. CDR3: CASSYTSRASGGSYNEQFF. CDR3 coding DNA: TGTGCCAGCAGTTACACCTCCAGAGCTAGCGGGGGTTCCTACAATGAGCAGTTCTTC.

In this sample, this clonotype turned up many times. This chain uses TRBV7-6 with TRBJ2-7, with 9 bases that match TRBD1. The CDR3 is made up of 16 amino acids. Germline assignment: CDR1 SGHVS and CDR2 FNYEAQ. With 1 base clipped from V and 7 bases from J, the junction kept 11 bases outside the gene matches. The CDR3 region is CASSLGLRTGAREQYF. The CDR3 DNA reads TGTGCCAGCAGCTTAGGTCTGAGGACAGGGGCGCGTGAGCAGTACTTC.

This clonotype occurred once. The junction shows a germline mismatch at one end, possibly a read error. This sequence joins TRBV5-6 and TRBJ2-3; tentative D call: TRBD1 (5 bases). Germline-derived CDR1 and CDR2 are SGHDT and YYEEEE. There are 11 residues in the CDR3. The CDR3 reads CTSSLGQLRYF. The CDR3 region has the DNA TGTACCAGCAGCTTGGGGCAGCTGAGGTATTTT.

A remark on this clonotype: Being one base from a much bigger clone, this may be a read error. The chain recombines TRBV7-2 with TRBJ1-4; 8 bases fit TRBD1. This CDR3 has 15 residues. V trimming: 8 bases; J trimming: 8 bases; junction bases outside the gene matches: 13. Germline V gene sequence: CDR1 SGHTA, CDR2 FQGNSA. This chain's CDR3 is CASRGYRGEGEKLFF. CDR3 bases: TGTGCCAGCCGCGGATACAGGGGGGAGGGGGAAAAACTGTTTTTT.

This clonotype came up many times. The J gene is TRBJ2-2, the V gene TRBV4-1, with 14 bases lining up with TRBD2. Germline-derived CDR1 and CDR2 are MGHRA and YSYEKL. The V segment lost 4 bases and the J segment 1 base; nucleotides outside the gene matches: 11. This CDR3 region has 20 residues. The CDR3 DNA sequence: TGCGCCAGCAGCCCCCGGCCGGGACTAGCGGGGGTCTTGAACACCGGGGAGCTGTTTTTT. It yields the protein CASSPRPGLAGVLNTGELFF.

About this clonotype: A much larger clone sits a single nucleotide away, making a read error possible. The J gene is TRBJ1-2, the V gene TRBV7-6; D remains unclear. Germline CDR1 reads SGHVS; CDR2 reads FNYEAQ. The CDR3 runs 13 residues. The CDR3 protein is CVSSLATHLGYTF. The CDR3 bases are TGTGTCAGCAGCTTAGCCACCCATCTCGGCTACACCTTC.

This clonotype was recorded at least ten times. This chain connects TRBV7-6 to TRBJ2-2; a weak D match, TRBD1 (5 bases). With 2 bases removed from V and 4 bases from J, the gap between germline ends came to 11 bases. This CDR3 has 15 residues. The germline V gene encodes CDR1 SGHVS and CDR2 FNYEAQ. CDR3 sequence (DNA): TGTGCCAGCAGCTTATCAGGGCTGGGCACCGGGGAGCTGTTTTTT. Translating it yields CASSLSGLGTGELFF.

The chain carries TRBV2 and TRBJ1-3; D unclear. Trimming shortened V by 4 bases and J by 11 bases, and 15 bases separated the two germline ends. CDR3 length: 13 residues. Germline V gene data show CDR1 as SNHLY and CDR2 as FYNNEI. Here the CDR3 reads CASSVLGADPIYF. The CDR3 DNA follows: TGTGCCAGCAGTGTTTTGGGAGCGGATCCCATATATTTT. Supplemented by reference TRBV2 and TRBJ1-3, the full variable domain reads EPEVTQTPSHQVTQMGQEVILRCVPISNHLYFYWYRQILGQKVEFLVSFYNNEISEKSEIFDDQFSVERPDGSNFTLKIRSTKLEDSAMYFCASSVLGADPIYFGEGSWLTVV.

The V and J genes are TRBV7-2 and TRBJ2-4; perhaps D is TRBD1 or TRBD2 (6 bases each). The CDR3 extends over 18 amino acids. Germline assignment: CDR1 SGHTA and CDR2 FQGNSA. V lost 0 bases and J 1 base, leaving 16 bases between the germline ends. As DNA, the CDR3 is TGTGCCAGCAGCTTAGCTGGGGGGTACAGGGAGGCCAAAAACATTCAGTACTTC. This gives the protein CASSLAGGYREAKNIQYF.

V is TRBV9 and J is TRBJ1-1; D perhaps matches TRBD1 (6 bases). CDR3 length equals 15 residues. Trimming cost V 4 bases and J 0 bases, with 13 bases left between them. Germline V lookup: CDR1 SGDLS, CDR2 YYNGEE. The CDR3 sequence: CASSPGNRVNTEAFF. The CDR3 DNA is TGTGCCAGCAGCCCAGGGAACAGGGTGAACACTGAAGCTTTCTTT.

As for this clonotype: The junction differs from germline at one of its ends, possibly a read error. CDR3 residues: CVSSPRPFETGYGYTF. The DNA for the CDR3 is TGTGTCAGCAGCCCAAGACCTTTTGAGACAGGCTATGGCTACACCTTC. V gene TRBV7-8 combines with J gene TRBJ1-2; tentatively, D is TRBD1 (6 bases). This CDR3 has 16 amino acids. The germline CDR1 and CDR2 sequences are SGHVS and FQNEAQ.

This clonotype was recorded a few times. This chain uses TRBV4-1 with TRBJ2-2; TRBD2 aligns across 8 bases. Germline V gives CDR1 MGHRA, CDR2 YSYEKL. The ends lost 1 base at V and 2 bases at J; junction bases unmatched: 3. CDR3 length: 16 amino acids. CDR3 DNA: TGCGCCAGCAGCCAAGCCAGCGGGGGAAACACCGGGGAGCTGTTTTTT. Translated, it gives CASSQASGGNTGELFF.

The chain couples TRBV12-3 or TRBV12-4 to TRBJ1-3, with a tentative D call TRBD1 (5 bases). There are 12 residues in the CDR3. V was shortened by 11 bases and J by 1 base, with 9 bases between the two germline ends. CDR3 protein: CAAGGSGNTIYF. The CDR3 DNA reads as TGTGCCGCGGGGGGTTCTGGAAACACCATATATTTT.

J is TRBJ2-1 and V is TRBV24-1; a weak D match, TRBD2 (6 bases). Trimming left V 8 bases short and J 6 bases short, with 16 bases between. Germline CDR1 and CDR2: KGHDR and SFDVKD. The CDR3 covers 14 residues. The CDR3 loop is CATTPLAGPNEQFF. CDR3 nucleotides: TGTGCCACCACTCCCCTGGCGGGACCCAATGAGCAGTTCTTC.

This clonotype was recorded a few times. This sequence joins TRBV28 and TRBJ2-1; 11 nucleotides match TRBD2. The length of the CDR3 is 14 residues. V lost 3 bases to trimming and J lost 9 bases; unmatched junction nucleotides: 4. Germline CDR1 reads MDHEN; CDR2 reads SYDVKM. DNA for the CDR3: TGTGCCAGCAGTTTCTCCGGGACTAGCGGTGAGCAGTTCTTC. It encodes CASSFSGTSGEQFF.

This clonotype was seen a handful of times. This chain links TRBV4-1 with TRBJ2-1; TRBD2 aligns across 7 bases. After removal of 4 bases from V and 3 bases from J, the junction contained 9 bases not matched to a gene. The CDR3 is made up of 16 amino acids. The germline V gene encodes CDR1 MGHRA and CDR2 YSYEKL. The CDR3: CASSPGRGLFYNEQFF. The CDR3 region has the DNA TGCGCCAGCAGCCCAGGGAGGGGACTTTTCTACAATGAGCAGTTCTTC.

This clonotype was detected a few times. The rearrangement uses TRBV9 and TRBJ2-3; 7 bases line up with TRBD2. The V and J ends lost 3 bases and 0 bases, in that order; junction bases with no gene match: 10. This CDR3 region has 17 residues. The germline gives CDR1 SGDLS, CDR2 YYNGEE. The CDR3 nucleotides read TGTGCCAGCAGCGGGGTCTCTCGAGCGGGGAGCACAGATACGCAGTATTTT. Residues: CASSGVSRAGSTDTQYF.

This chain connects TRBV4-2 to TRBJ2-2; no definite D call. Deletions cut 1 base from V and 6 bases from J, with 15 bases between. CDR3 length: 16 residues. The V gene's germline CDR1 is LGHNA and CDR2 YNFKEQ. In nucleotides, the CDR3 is TGTGCCAGCAGCCAAGTTGGGTTATCGGTTGCCGGGGAGCTGTTTTTT. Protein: CASSQVGLSVAGELFF.

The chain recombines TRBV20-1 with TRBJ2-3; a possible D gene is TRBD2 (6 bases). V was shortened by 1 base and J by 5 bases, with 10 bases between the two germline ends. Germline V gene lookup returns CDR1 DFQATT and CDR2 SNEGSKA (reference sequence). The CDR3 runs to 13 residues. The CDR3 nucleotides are TGCAGTGCTAGAGGACTAGGCGGAGATACGCAGTATTTT. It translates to CSARGLGGDTQYF.

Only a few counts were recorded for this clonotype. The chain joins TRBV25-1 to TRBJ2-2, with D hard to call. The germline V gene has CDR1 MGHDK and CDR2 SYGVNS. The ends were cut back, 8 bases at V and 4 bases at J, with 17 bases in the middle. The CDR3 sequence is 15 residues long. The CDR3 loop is CASALSGSVTGELFF. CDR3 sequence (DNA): TGTGCCAGCGCCCTATCAGGATCGGTCACCGGGGAGCTGTTTTTT.

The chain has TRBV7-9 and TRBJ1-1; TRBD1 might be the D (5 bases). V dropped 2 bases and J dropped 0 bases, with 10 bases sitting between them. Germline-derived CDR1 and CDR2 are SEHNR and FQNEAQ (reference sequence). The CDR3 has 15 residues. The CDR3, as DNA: TGTGCCAGCAGCTTAATTCCAGGGATGAACACTGAAGCTTTCTTT. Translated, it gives CASSLIPGMNTEAFF.

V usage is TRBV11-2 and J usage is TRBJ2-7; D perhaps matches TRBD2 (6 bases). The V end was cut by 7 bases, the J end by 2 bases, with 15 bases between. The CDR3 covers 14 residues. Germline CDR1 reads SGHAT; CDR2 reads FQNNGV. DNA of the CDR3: TGTGCCAGCACCTACGGGAGAGGAGCCTACGAGCAGTACTTC. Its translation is CASTYGRGAYEQYF.

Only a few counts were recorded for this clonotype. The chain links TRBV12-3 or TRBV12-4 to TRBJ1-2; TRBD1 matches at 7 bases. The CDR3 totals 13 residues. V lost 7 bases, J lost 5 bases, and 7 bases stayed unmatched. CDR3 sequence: CASTRDSWYGYTF. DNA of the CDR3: TGTGCCAGCACCCGGGACAGCTGGTATGGCTACACCTTC.

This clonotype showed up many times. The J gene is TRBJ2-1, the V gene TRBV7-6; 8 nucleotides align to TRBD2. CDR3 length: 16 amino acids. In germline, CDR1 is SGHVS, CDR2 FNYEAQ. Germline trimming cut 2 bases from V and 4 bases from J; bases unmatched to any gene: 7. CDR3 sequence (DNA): TGTGCCAGCAGCTTAAATTCGGGGGGGCCGTACAATGAGCAGTTCTTC. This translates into CASSLNSGGPYNEQFF.